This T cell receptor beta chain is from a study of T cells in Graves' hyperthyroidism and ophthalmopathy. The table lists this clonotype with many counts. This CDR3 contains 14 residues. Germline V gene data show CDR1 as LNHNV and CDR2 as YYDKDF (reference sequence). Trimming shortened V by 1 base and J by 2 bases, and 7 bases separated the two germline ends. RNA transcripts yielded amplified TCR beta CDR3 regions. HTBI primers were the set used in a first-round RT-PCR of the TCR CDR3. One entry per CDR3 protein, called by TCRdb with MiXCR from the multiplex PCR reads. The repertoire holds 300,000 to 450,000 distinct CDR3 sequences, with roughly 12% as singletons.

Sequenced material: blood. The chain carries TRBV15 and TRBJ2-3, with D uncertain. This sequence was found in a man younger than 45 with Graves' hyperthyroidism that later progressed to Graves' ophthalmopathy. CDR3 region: CATSRVSNTDTQYF. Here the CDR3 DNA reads TGTGCCACCAGCAGAGTAAGCAACACAGATACGCAGTATTTT.